This T cell receptor beta chain was identified in a study of shared clonotypes between healthy human individuals. Sequencing used immunoSEQ multiplex PCR; TCRdb keeps in-frame clones, though not all of them. The table lists some 1,900,000 clones, about 95% of them singletons. Naivety among CD8 cells was defined by CD45RO negativity and positive CCR7 selection, thereby excluding terminally differentiated effector memory CD45RA+ cells. Germline loops: CDR1 KGHSH, CDR2 LQKENI. V shed 3 bases and J 2 bases; nucleotides not matched to a gene: 6. The length of the CDR3 is 15 residues. The sample was naive CD8+ T cells sorted from blood. This receptor was identified in a man aged 18 to 30 in good health. The chain couples TRBV18 to TRBJ2-5; 7 bases align to TRBD2. The CDR3 DNA reads TGTGCCAGCTCACCCCTCCGCGGGGGTCAAGAGACCCAGTACTTC. Its protein product is CASSPLRGGQETQYF.